The present entry profiles one T cell receptor (beta chain) with its context. Antigen specificity is unknown. The V end was cut by 5 bases, the J end by 0 bases, with 14 bases between. The CDR3 spans 16 residues. The germline V gene has CDR1 SEHNR and CDR2 FQNEAQ (reference sequence). The data were produced by immunoSEQ multiplex PCR, yet TCRdb's version contains in-frame clones alone and is incomplete. Of around 60,000 clones in the sample, approximately 90% were seen once. This entry is derived from a study of OX40 agonist ivuxolimab in advanced cancers. Study context: Each dose-escalation patient presented with hepatocellular carcinoma, melanoma, renal cell or head and neck cancer. Findings and caveats of the study: At 0.1 to 3.0 mg/kg and by week 6, clonal expansion occurred in CD4+ and CD8+ blood T cells.

Sequencing used CD4+ or CD8+ T cells sorted from blood, obtained in a trial of the OX40 agonist ivuxolimab. V usage is TRBV7-9 and J usage is TRBJ1-3; D remains unclear. The TCR originated in an adult with an advanced solid tumor such as melanoma, head and neck, liver or kidney cancer. CDR3 coding DNA: TGTGCCAGCAGCCGGAACGCCAGGACCTCTGGAAACACCATATATTTT. Amino acid sequence: CASSRNARTSGNTIYF.